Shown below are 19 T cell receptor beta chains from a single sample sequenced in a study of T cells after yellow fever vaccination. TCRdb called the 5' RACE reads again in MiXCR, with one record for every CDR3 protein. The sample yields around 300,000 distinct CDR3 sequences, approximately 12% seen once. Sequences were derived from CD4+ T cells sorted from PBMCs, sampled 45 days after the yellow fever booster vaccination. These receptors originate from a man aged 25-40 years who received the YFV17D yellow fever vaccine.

CDR3 region: CTCSLPLAGGPSTYNEQFF. The CDR3 nucleotides are TGTACCTGCAGTTTGCCACTAGCGGGAGGGCCATCGACCTACAATGAGCAGTTCTTC. V is TRBV2 and J is TRBJ2-1; 13 nucleotides align to TRBD2. Germline assignment: CDR1 SNHLY and CDR2 FYNNEI. The CDR3 runs to 19 residues.

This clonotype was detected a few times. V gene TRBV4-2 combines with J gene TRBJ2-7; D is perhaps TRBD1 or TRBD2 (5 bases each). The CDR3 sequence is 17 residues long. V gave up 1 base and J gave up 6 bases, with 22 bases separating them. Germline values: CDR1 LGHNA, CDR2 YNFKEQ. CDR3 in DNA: TGTGCCAGCAGCCAAGTTTCGGCTGGGGGAAGGGGTGCCGAGCAGTACTTC. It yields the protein CASSQVSAGGRGAEQYF.

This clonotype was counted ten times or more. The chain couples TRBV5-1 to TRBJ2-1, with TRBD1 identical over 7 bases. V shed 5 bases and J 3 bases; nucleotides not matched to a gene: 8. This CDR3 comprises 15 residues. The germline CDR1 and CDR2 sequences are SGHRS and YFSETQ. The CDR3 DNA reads TGCGCCAGCAGGTTCGGGCAGGGGGACTACAATGAGCAGTTCTTC. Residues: CASRFGQGDYNEQFF.

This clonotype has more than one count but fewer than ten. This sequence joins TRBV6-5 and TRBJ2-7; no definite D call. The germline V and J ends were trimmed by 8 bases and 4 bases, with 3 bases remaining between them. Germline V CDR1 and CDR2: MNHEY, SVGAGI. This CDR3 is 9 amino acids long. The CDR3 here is CASLYEQYF. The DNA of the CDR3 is TGTGCCAGCCTGTACGAGCAGTACTTC.

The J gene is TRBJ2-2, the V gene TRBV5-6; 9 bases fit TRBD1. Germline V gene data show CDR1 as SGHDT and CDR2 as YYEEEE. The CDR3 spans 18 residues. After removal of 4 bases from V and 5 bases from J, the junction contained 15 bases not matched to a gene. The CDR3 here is CASSPYALGTGRTGELFF. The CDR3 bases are TGTGCCAGCAGCCCCTACGCACTCGGGACAGGGAGGACCGGGGAGCTGTTTTTT.

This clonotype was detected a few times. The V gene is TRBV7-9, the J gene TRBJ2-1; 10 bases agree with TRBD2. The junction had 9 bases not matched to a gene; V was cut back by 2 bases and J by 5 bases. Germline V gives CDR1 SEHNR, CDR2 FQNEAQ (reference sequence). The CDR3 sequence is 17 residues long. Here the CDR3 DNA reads TGTGCCAGCAGCTTATGGCGGACTAGCGGTCCTGACAATGAGCAGTTCTTC. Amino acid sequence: CASSLWRTSGPDNEQFF.

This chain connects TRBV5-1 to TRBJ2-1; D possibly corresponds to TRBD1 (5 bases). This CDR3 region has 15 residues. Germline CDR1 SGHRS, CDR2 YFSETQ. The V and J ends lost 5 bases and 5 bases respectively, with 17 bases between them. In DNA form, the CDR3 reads TGCGCCAGCAGACCCATCGGCGGACAAAACAATGAGCAGTTCTTC. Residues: CASRPIGGQNNEQFF.

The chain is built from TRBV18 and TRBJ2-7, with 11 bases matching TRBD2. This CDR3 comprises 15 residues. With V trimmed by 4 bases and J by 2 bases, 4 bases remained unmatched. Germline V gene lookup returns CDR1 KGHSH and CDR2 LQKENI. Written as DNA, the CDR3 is TGTGCCAGCTCACTGGGACTAGCGGAAGCCTACGAGCAGTACTTC. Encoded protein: CASSLGLAEAYEQYF.

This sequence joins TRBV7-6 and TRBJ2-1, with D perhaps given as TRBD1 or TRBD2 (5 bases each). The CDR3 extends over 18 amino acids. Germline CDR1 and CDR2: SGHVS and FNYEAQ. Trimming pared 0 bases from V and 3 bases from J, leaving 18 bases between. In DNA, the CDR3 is TGTGCCAGCAGCTTAGCAGGGGTCGGGGCTTCCAACTACAATGAGCAGTTCTTC. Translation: CASSLAGVGASNYNEQFF.

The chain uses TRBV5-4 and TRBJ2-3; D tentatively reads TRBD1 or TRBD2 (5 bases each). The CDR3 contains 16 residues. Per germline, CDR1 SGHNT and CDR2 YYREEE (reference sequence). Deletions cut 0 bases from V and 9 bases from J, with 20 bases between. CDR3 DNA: TGTGCCAGCAGCTTGGTATCCGGGACCCGGATTGGGACGCAGTATTTT. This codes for CASSLVSGTRIGTQYF.

The CDR3 reads CASSLLVAGLSSYEQYF. The CDR3, as DNA: TGTGCCAGCAGCTTGTTGGTAGCGGGTCTAAGCTCCTACGAGCAGTACTTC. The rearrangement links TRBV7-6 to TRBJ2-7, with 7 bases lining up with TRBD2. V shed 3 bases and J 0 bases; nucleotides not matched to a gene: 11. The CDR3 contains 17 residues. The germline gives CDR1 SGHVS, CDR2 FNYEAQ.

The CDR3 protein is CASTDGEAYEQYF. The CDR3, as DNA: TGTGCCAGCACCGACGGGGAGGCCTACGAGCAGTACTTC. The rearrangement joins TRBV2 to TRBJ2-7; D possibly corresponds to TRBD2 (6 bases). V was clipped by 7 bases and J by 2 bases, with 12 bases between them. The CDR3 sequence is 13 residues long. Germline assignment: CDR1 SNHLY and CDR2 FYNNEI.

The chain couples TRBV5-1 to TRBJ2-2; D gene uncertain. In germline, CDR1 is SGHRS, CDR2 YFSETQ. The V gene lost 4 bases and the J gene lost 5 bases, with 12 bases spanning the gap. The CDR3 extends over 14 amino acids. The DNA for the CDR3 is TGCGCCAGCAGCCCCGACTCTCGTACCGGGGAGCTGTTTTTT. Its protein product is CASSPDSRTGELFF. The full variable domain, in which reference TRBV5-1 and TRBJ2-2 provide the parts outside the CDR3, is KAGVTQTPRYLIKTRGQQVTLSCSPISGHRSVSWYQQTPGQGLQFLFEYFSETQRNKGNFPGRFSGRQFSNSRSEMNVSTLELGDSALYLCASSPDSRTGELFFGEGSRLTVL.

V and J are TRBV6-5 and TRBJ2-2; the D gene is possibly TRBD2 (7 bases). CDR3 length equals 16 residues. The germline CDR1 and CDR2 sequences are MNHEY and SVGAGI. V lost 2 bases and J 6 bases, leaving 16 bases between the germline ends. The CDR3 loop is CASSYPSRGGSGELFF. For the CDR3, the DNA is TGTGCCAGCAGTTACCCCTCGAGGGGGGGGTCCGGGGAGCTGTTTTTT.

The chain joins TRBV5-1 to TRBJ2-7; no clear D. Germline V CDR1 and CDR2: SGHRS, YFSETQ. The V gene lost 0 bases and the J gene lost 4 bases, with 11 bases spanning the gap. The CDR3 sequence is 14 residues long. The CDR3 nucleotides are TGCGCCAGCAGCTTGGCTTATCGTGCGTACGAGCAGTACTTC. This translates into CASSLAYRAYEQYF.

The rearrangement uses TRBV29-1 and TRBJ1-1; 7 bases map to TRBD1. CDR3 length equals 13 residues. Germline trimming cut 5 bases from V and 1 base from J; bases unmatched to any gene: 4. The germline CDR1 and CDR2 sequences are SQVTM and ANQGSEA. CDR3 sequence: CSVQGGPNTEAFF. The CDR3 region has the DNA TGCAGCGTTCAGGGGGGCCCGAACACTGAAGCTTTCTTT.

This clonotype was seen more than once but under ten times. The DNA of the CDR3 is TGCGCCAGCAGCTTGGCACCGGGAGTCGAAGATACGCAGTATTTT. Its protein product is CASSLAPGVEDTQYF. The rearrangement links TRBV5-1 to TRBJ2-3, with a weak D call TRBD2 (6 bases). CDR1 SGHRS and CDR2 YFSETQ come from the germline V gene. The ends were cut back, 0 bases at V and 5 bases at J, with 13 bases in the middle. The CDR3 extends over 15 amino acids.

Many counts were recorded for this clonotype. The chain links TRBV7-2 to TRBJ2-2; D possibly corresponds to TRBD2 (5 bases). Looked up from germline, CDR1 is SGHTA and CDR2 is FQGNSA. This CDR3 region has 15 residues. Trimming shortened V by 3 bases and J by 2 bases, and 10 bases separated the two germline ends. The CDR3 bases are TGTGCCAGCAGCTTGGTAGCGACCAACACCGGGGAGCTGTTTTTT. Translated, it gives CASSLVATNTGELFF. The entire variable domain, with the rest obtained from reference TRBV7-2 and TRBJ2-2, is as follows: GAGVSQSPSNKVTEKGKDVELRCDPISGHTALYWYRQSLGQGLEFLIYFQGNSAPDKSGLPSDRFSAERTGGSVSTLTIQRTQQEDSAVYLCASSLVATNTGELFFGEGSRLTVL.

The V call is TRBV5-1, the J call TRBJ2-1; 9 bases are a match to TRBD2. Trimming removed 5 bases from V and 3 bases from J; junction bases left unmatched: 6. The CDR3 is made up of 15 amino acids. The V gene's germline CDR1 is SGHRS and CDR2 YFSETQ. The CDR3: CASRLAGEFYNEQFF. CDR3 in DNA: TGCGCCAGCAGGTTAGCGGGAGAATTCTACAATGAGCAGTTCTTC.